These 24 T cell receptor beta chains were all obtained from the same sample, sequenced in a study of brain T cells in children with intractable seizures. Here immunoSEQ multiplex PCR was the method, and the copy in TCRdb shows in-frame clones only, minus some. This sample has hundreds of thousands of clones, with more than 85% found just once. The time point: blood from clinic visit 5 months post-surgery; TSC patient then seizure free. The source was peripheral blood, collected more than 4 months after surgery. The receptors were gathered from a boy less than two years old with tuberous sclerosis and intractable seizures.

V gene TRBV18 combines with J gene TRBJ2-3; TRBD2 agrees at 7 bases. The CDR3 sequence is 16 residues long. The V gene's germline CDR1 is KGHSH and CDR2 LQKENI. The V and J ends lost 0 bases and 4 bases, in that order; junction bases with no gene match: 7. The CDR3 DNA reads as TGTGCCAGCTCACCACCTGTAGCGGGTGGTTCAGATACGCAGTATTTT. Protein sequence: CASSPPVAGGSDTQYF.

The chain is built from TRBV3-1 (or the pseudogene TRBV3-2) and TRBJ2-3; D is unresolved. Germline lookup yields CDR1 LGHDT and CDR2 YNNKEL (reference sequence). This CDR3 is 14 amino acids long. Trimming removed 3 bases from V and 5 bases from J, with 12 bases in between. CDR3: CASSQPGVEDTQYF. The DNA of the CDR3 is TGTGCCAGCAGCCAGCCTGGGGTTGAAGATACGCAGTATTTT.

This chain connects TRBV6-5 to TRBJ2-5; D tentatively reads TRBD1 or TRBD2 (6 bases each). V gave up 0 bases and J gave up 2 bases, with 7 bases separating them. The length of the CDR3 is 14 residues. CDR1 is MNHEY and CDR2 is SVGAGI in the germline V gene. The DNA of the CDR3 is TGTGCCAGCAGTTACTCAGGGGGGCAAGAGACCCAGTACTTC. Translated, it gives CASSYSGGQETQYF.

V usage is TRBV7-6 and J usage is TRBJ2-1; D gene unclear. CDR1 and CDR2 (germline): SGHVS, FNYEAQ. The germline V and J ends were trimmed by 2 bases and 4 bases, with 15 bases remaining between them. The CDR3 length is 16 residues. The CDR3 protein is CASSLFAENQYNEQFF. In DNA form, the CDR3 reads TGTGCCAGCAGCTTATTTGCGGAGAATCAGTACAATGAGCAGTTCTTC. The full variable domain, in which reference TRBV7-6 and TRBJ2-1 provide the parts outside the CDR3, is GAGVSQSPRYKVTKRGQDVALRCDPISGHVSLYWYRQALGQGPEFLTYFNYEAQQDKSGLPNDRFSAERPEGSISTLTIQRTEQRDSAMYRCASSLFAENQYNEQFFGPGTRLTVL.

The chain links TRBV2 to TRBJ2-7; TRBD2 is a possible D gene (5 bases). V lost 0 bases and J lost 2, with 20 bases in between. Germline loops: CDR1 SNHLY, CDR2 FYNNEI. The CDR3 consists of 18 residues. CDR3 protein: CASSEAIGLRTRTYEQYF. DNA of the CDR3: TGTGCCAGCAGTGAAGCGATTGGATTAAGGACTCGTACCTACGAGCAGTACTTC.

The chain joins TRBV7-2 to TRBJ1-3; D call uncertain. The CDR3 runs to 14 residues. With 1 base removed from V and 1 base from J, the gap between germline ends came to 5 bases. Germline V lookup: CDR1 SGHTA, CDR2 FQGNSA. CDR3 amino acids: CASSLDRSGNTIYF. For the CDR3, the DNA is TGTGCCAGCAGCTTAGATCGGTCTGGAAACACCATATATTTT.

CDR3 nucleotide sequence: TGTGCCAGCAGCTACCTAAGCGGGGACCAATATTTT. Translation: CASSYLSGDQYF. The chain joins TRBV7-9 to TRBJ1-3; weak D call: TRBD1 (5 bases). V lost 4 bases, J lost 15 bases, and 16 bases lay in between. The germline CDR1 and CDR2 sequences are SEHNR and FQNEAQ (reference sequence). The CDR3 extends over 12 amino acids.

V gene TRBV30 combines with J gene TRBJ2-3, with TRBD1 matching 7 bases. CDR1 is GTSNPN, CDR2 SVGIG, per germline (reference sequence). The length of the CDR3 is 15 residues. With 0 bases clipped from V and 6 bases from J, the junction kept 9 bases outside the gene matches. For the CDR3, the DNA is TGTGCCTGGAGTGTCGTTAACAGGGGAGCGGATACGCAGTATTTT. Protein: CAWSVVNRGADTQYF.

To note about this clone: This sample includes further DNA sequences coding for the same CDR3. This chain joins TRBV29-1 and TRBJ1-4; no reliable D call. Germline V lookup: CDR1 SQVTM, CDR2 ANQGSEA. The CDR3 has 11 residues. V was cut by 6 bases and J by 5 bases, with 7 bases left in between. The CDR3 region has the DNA TGCAGCGTGGCCACAAATGAAAAACTGTTTTTT. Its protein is CSVATNEKLFF.

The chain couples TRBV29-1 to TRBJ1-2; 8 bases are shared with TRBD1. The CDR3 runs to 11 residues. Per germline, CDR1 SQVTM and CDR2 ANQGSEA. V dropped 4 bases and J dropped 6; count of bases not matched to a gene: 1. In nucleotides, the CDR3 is TGCAGCGTTGTGACAGGGGATGGCTACACCTTC. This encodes CSVVTGDGYTF.

CDR3 in amino acids: CASVSFNEQFF. The CDR3 nucleotides read TGTGCCAGCGTTAGTTTCAATGAGCAGTTCTTC. The chain uses TRBV6-5 and TRBJ2-1, with D unclear. V was shortened by 8 bases and J by 6 bases, with 8 bases between the two germline ends. Germline CDR1 MNHEY, CDR2 SVGAGI. This CDR3 is 11 amino acids long.

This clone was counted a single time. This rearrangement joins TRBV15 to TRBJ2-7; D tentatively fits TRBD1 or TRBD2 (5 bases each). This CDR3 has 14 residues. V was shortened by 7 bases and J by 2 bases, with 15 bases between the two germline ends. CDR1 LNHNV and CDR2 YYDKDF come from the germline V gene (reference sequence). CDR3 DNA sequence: TGTGCCACCACCAGCGTGGGGGACCCCTACGAGCAGTACTTC. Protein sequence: CATTSVGDPYEQYF.

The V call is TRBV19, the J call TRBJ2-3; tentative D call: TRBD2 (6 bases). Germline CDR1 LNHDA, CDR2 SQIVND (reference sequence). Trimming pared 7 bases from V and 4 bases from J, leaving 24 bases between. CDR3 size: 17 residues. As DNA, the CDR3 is TGTGCCAGTACAAACTCCGAGACTAGAGAACTTGCAGATACGCAGTATTTT. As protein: CASTNSETRELADTQYF.

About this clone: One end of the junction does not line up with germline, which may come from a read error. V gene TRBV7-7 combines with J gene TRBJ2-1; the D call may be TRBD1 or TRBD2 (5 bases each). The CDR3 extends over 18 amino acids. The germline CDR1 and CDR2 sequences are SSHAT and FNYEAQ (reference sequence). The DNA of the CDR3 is TGTGCTAGCAGTCCTCTTCCCCCGGGGACGACTTTTTACAATGAGCAGTTCTTC. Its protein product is CASSPLPPGTTFYNEQFF.

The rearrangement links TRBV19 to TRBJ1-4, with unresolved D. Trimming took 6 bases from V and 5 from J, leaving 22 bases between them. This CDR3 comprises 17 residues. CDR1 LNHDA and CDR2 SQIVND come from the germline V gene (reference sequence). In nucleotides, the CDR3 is TGTGCCAGTAGCCTATCCATGGCGCGGAATCAGAATGAAAAACTGTTTTTT. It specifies CASSLSMARNQNEKLFF.

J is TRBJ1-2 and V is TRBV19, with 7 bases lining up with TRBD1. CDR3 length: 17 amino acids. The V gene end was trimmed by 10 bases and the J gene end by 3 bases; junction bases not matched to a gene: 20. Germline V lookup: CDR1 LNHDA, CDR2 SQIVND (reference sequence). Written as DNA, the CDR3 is TGTGCCACCTCCCCCGACGGGACAGAAGTGAGATACTATGGCTACACCTTC. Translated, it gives CATSPDGTEVRYYGYTF.

The CDR3 region is CSVEGWSGVDYGYTF. For the CDR3, the DNA is TGCAGCGTTGAAGGCTGGTCGGGGGTTGACTATGGCTACACCTTC. J is TRBJ1-2 and V is TRBV29-1, with D possibly matching TRBD1 (5 bases). Germline V CDR1 and CDR2: SQVTM, ANQGSEA. Trimming took 1 base from V and 3 from J, leaving 15 bases between them. CDR3 length: 15 residues.

CDR3 residues: CATSSRGAGTTGNTIYF. DNA of the CDR3: TGTGCCACCAGCAGCCGGGGGGCTGGGACGACTGGAAACACCATATATTTT. V and J are TRBV15 and TRBJ1-3, with a tentative D call TRBD1 (6 bases). The germline V and J ends were trimmed by 3 bases and 2 bases, with 17 bases remaining between them. The germline V gene has CDR1 LNHNV and CDR2 YYDKDF (reference sequence). The CDR3 totals 17 residues.

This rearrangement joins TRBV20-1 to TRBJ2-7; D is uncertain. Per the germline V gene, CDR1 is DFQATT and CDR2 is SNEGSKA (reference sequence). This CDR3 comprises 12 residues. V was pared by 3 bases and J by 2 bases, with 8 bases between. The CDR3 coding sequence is TGCAGTGCTAGTGGTGAGGCCTACGAGCAGTACTTC. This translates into CSASGEAYEQYF.

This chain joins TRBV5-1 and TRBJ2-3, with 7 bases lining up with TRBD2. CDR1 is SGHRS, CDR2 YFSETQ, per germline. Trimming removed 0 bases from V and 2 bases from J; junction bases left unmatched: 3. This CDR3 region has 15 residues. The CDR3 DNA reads TGCGCCAGCAGCTTGGCGGGGGGAGACACAGATACGCAGTATTTT. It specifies CASSLAGGDTDTQYF.

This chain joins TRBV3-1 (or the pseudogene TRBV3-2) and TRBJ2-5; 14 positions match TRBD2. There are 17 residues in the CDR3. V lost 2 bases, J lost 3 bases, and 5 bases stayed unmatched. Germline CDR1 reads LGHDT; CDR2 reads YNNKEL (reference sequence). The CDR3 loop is CASSQRTSGGTKETQYF. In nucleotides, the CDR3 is TGTGCCAGCAGCCAAAGGACTAGCGGGGGGACAAAAGAGACCCAGTACTTC.

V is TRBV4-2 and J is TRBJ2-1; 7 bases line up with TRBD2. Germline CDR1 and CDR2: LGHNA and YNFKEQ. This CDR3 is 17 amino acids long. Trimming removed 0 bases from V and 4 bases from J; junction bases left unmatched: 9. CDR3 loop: CASSQDLLGGMYNEQFF. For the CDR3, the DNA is TGTGCCAGCAGCCAAGATTTACTCGGGGGGATGTACAATGAGCAGTTCTTC.

This CDR3 reads CASSTRRGVYSNQPQHF. CDR3 nucleotide sequence: TGTGCCAGTAGTACGCGGCGGGGGGTTTATAGCAATCAGCCCCAGCATTTT. The J gene is TRBJ1-5, the V gene TRBV19; possibly TRBD1 for D (5 bases). V was trimmed by 4 bases and J by 0 bases, leaving 16 bases between them. The CDR3 consists of 17 residues. Germline V gives CDR1 LNHDA, CDR2 SQIVND (reference sequence).

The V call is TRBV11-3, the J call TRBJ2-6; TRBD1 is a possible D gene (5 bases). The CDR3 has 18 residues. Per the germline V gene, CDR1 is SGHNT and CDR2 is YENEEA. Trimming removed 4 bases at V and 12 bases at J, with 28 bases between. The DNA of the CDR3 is TGTGCCAGCAGCTATATGACAGCACGAAAGCCCTCAAAATTCGTCCTGACTTTC. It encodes CASSYMTARKPSKFVLTF.